This paragraph covers one T cell receptor beta chain sequence. This record belongs to a study of blood T cell repertoires in COVID-19. Study at large: From the United States, Italy and Spain came samples of acute and convalescent COVID-19. T cells, B-cell-depleted T cells, or PBMCs provided the cDNA or gDNA that served as material.

V gave up 0 bases and J gave up 2 bases, with 5 bases separating them. The CDR3 is 13 amino acids. Per the germline V gene, CDR1 is SQVTM and CDR2 is ANQGSEA. In the authors' methods: Amplified reference gene primers provided the basis for estimating nucleated cell counts. Method: immunoSEQ multiplex PCR; TCRdb's copy keeps in-frame clones and lacks some. V and J calls plus clone size are reproduced from that table; the DNA served to infer D and trimming. The sample consists of around 280,000 clones, 70% to 90% of them appearing once. The source of this sequence is a woman in her 30s who had recovered from COVID-19. The material sequenced was peripheral blood. The gene calls are TRBV29-1 and TRBJ2-1; D uncertain. The CDR3 DNA reads TGCAGCGTTGAAGATTCTGCCTACAATGAGCAGTTCTTC. Translated: CSVEDSAYNEQFF.